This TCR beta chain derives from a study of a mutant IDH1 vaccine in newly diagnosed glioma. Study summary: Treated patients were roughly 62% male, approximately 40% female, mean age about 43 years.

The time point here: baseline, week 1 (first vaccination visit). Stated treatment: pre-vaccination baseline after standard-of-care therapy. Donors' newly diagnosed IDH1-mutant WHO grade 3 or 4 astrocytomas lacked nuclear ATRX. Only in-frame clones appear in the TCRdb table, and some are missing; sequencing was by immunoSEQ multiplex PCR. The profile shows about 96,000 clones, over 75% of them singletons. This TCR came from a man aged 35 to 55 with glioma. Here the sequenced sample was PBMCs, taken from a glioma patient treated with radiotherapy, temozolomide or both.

The CDR3 region is CASRTGTRRAAFF. CDR3 DNA sequence: TGCGCCAGCAGGACCGGGACAAGACGGGCAGCTTTCTTT. V usage is TRBV10-2 and J usage is TRBJ1-1; maybe TRBD1 (6 bases). Germline V gene lookup returns CDR1 WSHSY and CDR2 SAAADI. V was pared by 6 bases and J by 10 bases, with 18 bases between. This CDR3 has 13 residues.